A single sample gave rise to the 29 T cell receptor beta chains below, sequenced in a study of cytomegalovirus exposure and HLA in healthy donors. Primers included in the PCR were 60 Vbeta and 13 Jbeta primers. Data came from immunoSEQ multiplex PCR; TCRdb stores just in-frame clones and leaves some out. The sample has 170,000 or so clones, 70% to 80% seen once. The sequencing sample was made of PBMCs. These receptors came from a male donor in good health and CMV-seronegative.

The CDR3 is CASSPRTAGNTIYF. DNA of the CDR3: TGTGCCAGCAGCCCCCGGACAGCTGGAAACACCATATATTTT. The gene calls are TRBV7-2 and TRBJ1-3; the D gene is possibly TRBD1 (6 bases). Germline assignment: CDR1 SGHTA and CDR2 FQGNSA. The CDR3 has 14 residues. V gave up 5 bases and J gave up 2 bases, with 10 bases separating them.

This clone has only a few counts. The chain has TRBV5-6 and TRBJ2-3, with 10 bases aligning to TRBD2. The germline CDR1 and CDR2 sequences are SGHDT and YYEEEE. V lost 4 bases and J lost 7; bases outside the gene matches: 12. This CDR3 has 16 residues. In DNA, the CDR3 is TGTGCCAGCAGCCACGCAAGCGGGAGGGCCGTAAATACGCAGTATTTT. This sequence encodes CASSHASGRAVNTQYF.

The chain recombines TRBV4-2 with TRBJ1-4, with D maybe TRBD1 (6 bases). Per germline, CDR1 LGHNA and CDR2 YNFKEQ. CDR3 length equals 15 residues. V dropped 4 bases and J dropped 4 bases, with 13 bases sitting between them. The chain's CDR3 is CASSLKQGDNEKLFF. The DNA for the CDR3 is TGTGCCAGCAGCCTTAAACAGGGCGATAATGAAAAACTGTTTTTT.

The rearrangement links TRBV30 to TRBJ1-6, with TRBD1 as a possible D gene (6 bases). V shed 3 bases and J shed 9 bases, with 27 bases lying between them. The CDR3 is 18 amino acids. The germline V gene has CDR1 GTSNPN and CDR2 SVGIG (reference sequence). The CDR3 DNA reads TGTGCCTGGAGCTTGGGTTTGGGCCCTTCTCCCAGGGGTTCACCCCTCCACTTT. Translating gives CAWSLGLGPSPRGSPLHF.

The chain links TRBV28 to TRBJ2-2, with D maybe TRBD1 (6 bases). This CDR3 is 15 amino acids long. Germline lookup yields CDR1 MDHEN and CDR2 SYDVKM. The V and J ends lost 2 bases and 2 bases respectively, with 9 bases between them. CDR3 sequence: CASSLNRENTGELFF. The CDR3 DNA is TGTGCCAGCAGTTTAAACAGGGAAAACACCGGGGAGCTGTTTTTT.

The genes are TRBV28 and TRBJ2-7, with 8 bases fitting TRBD2. The CDR3 runs 14 residues. V lost 2 bases and J lost 4; bases outside the gene matches: 4. From germline, CDR1 is MDHEN and CDR2 SYDVKM. CDR3 sequence reads: CASSLTGGPYEQYF. In nucleotides, the CDR3 is TGTGCCAGCAGTTTAACGGGAGGGCCTTACGAGCAGTACTTC.

V usage is TRBV30 and J usage is TRBJ1-1; maybe TRBD1 (6 bases). Between the trimmed V and J ends, which lost 4 bases and 1 base, there was a span of 10 bases. From germline, CDR1 is GTSNPN and CDR2 SVGIG (reference sequence). This CDR3 spans 13 amino acids. The CDR3 spells CAWTTGTNTEAFF. CDR3 nucleotide sequence: TGTGCCTGGACTACAGGGACGAACACTGAAGCTTTCTTT.

The chain joins TRBV2 to TRBJ2-5; D is unresolved. V was shortened by 5 bases and J by 5 bases, with 9 bases between the two germline ends. The CDR3 consists of 12 residues. Germline CDR1 is SNHLY and CDR2 is FYNNEI. Written as DNA, the CDR3 is TGTGCCAGCAGTTTTAGCTACGAGACCCAGTACTTC. Protein product: CASSFSYETQYF.

The V gene is TRBV19, the J gene TRBJ1-5, with 7 bases identical to TRBD1. The junction had 7 bases not matched to a gene; V was cut back by 7 bases and J by 7 bases. The CDR3 contains 13 residues. From germline, CDR1 is LNHDA and CDR2 SQIVND (reference sequence). The CDR3: CASTKTGDQPQHF. CDR3 DNA sequence: TGTGCCAGTACCAAAACAGGGGACCAGCCCCAGCATTTT. Based on the CDR3 plus reference TRBV19 and TRBJ1-5, the full variable domain is DGGITQSPKYLFRKEGQNVTLSCEQNLNHDAMYWYRQDPGQGLRLIYYSQIVNDFQKGDIAEGYSVSREKKESFPLTVTSAQKNPTAFYLCASTKTGDQPQHFGDGTRLSIL.

J is TRBJ2-7 and V is TRBV28, with TRBD1 identical over 8 bases. This CDR3 has 14 residues. Trimming took 6 bases from V and 3 from J; bases not matched to a gene: 7. Germline V gene lookup returns CDR1 MDHEN and CDR2 SYDVKM. CDR3 protein: CASSRSDRVYEQYF. The CDR3 nucleotides are TGTGCCAGCAGCCGCTCGGACAGGGTCTACGAGCAGTACTTC.

This chain connects TRBV4-2 to TRBJ1-2; tentatively, D is TRBD1 (5 bases). Germline V gene sequence: CDR1 LGHNA, CDR2 YNFKEQ. The CDR3 has 17 residues. The germline V and J ends were trimmed by 0 bases and 5 bases, with 19 bases remaining between them. The chain's CDR3 is CASSQDLGTGLGYGYTF. Written as DNA, the CDR3 is TGTGCCAGCAGCCAAGATCTTGGAACAGGTCTTGGGTATGGCTACACCTTC.

This clone has just one count. This chain connects TRBV30 to TRBJ2-1; 8 bases match TRBD2. With V trimmed by 0 bases and J by 7 bases, 5 bases remained unmatched. The CDR3 has 14 amino acids. CDR1 is GTSNPN, CDR2 SVGIG, per germline (reference sequence). The chain's CDR3 is CAWSVGLARNEQFF. CDR3 bases: TGTGCCTGGAGTGTAGGACTAGCTAGGAATGAGCAGTTCTTC.

The J gene is TRBJ1-2, the V gene TRBV28; D ambiguous. This CDR3 contains 13 residues. V was pared by 2 bases and J by 0 bases, with 4 bases between. Germline loops: CDR1 MDHEN, CDR2 SYDVKM. The DNA for the CDR3 is TGTGCCAGCAGTTTAAGAGCTAACTATGGCTACACCTTC. Translation gives CASSLRANYGYTF.

J is TRBJ2-1 and V is TRBV7-2, with a tentative D call TRBD2 (6 bases). This CDR3 is 15 amino acids long. Germline lookup yields CDR1 SGHTA and CDR2 FQGNSA. Trimming removed 5 bases at V and 2 bases at J, with 13 bases between. CDR3 sequence: CASSASSGTYNEQFF. In nucleotides, the CDR3 is TGTGCCAGCAGCGCCAGTAGCGGTACCTACAATGAGCAGTTCTTC.

The table lists this clone with a few counts. This chain uses TRBV6-5 with TRBJ2-1, with a tentative D call TRBD1 (7 bases). Between the trimmed V and J ends, which lost 2 bases and 10 bases, there was a span of 12 bases. This CDR3 is built from 13 residues. The germline V gene has CDR1 MNHEY and CDR2 SVGAGI. The DNA of the CDR3 is TGTGCCAGCAGTTACCTTCAGGGGGGAGAGCAGTTCTTC. Translation gives CASSYLQGGEQFF.

This rearrangement joins TRBV28 to TRBJ1-5; possible D gene TRBD1, 5 bases. V lost 3 bases to trimming and J lost 1 base, with 10 bases between them. The CDR3 sequence is 15 residues long. Germline V gene data show CDR1 as MDHEN and CDR2 as SYDVKM. CDR3 nucleotides: TGTGCCAGCAGTTTCCCAGGGTCGAGCAATCAGCCCCAGCATTTT. Encoded protein: CASSFPGSSNQPQHF.

The J gene is TRBJ1-4, the V gene TRBV11-2, with TRBD1 identical over 10 bases. With 4 bases clipped from V and 0 bases from J, the junction kept 8 bases outside the gene matches. The CDR3 is 18 amino acids. The germline CDR1 and CDR2 sequences are SGHAT and FQNNGV. The CDR3 spells CASSSKHGQGATNEKLFF. Written as DNA, the CDR3 is TGTGCCAGCAGCTCAAAACATGGACAGGGGGCAACTAATGAAAAACTGTTTTTT.

The chain joins TRBV11-3 to TRBJ2-6; 9 bases line up with TRBD1. The CDR3 contains 15 residues. J lost 2 bases, V lost 5 bases, and 1 base had no gene match. The germline CDR1 and CDR2 sequences are SGHNT and YENEEA. The CDR3 nucleotides read TGTGCCAGCAGCACAGGGGGCGCTGGGGCCAACGTCCTGACTTTC. Translating gives CASSTGGAGANVLTF.

The genes are TRBV30 and TRBJ1-5; D gene ambiguous. Germline V gene sequence: CDR1 GTSNPN, CDR2 SVGIG (reference sequence). There are 17 residues in the CDR3. Deletions cut 0 bases from V and 0 bases from J, with 15 bases between. CDR3 sequence: CAWSVSMTGYSNQPQHF. The CDR3 DNA reads TGTGCCTGGAGTGTTTCCATGACGGGTTATAGCAATCAGCCCCAGCATTTT.

The DNA for the CDR3 is TGTGCCAGCAGCCCCAAGGGGAGCACAGATACGCAGTATTTT. As protein: CASSPKGSTDTQYF. This chain connects TRBV7-3 to TRBJ2-3, with D possibly TRBD1 on 5 matching bases. The ends were cut back, 5 bases at V and 0 bases at J, with 9 bases in the middle. The CDR3 contains 14 residues. Germline CDR1 SGHTA, CDR2 FQGTGA.

The chain has TRBV6-1 and TRBJ2-1; D is unresolved. Trimming stripped 5 bases from V and 2 bases from J, with 7 bases between. Germline assignment: CDR1 MNHNS and CDR2 SASEGT. This CDR3 is 13 amino acids long. The CDR3 is CASSSYAYNEQFF. CDR3 nucleotides: TGTGCCAGCAGTTCCTACGCCTACAATGAGCAGTTCTTC.

This sequence joins TRBV10-3 and TRBJ1-5; weak D call: TRBD1 (5 bases). Germline values: CDR1 ENHRY, CDR2 SYGVKD. The CDR3 extends over 14 amino acids. The ends were cut back, 2 bases at V and 7 bases at J, with 12 bases in the middle. DNA for the CDR3: TGTGCCATCAGTGAGGCACTACGGGGGCAGCCCCAGCATTTT. Its protein product is CAISEALRGQPQHF.

The chain combines TRBV7-9 with TRBJ1-3; 7 nucleotides agree with TRBD1. The germline V gene has CDR1 SEHNR and CDR2 FQNEAQ (reference sequence). This CDR3 has 14 residues. V gave up 2 bases and J gave up 4 bases; unmatched junction bases: 2. The DNA for the CDR3 is TGTGCCAGCAGCTTAACAGGGGCGGGAAACACCATATATTTT. Protein product: CASSLTGAGNTIYF. Combining the CDR3 with reference TRBV7-9 and TRBJ1-3 gives the whole variable domain DTGVSQNPRHKITKRGQNVTFRCDPISEHNRLYWYRQTLGQGPEFLTYFQNEAQLEKSRLLSDRFSAERPKGSFSTLEIQRTEQGDSAMYLCASSLTGAGNTIYFGEGSWLTVV.

The CDR3: CASSRGQGALQYGYTF. Here the CDR3 DNA reads TGTGCCAGCTCAAGAGGACAGGGGGCCCTTCAGTATGGCTACACCTTC. The chain combines TRBV18 with TRBJ1-2; TRBD1 matches at 11 bases. This CDR3 region has 16 residues. The V segment lost 5 bases and the J segment 5 bases; nucleotides outside the gene matches: 10. Germline loops: CDR1 KGHSH, CDR2 LQKENI. The complete variable domain, with remaining parts taken from reference TRBV18 and TRBJ1-2, reads NAGVMQNPRHLVRRRGQEARLRCSPMKGHSHVYWYRQLPEEGLKFMVYLQKENIIDESGMPKERFSAEFPKEGPSILRIQQVVRGDSAAYFCASSRGQGALQYGYTFGSGTRLTVV.

The CDR3 nucleotides read TGTGCCAGCAGCGCGACAGGTTCAATGAACACTGAAGCTTTCTTT. It is translated as CASSATGSMNTEAFF. The chain links TRBV9 to TRBJ1-1, with D maybe TRBD1 (6 bases). The CDR3 contains 15 residues. Germline V gene lookup returns CDR1 SGDLS and CDR2 YYNGEE. V lost 3 bases and J lost 0, with 12 bases in between.

This chain connects TRBV30 to TRBJ2-7; tentatively, D is TRBD1 (6 bases). CDR1 and CDR2 (germline): GTSNPN, SVGIG (reference sequence). Trimming cost V 3 bases and J 5 bases, with 14 bases left between them. CDR3 length: 13 residues. CDR3 loop: CAWSRQGIHEQYF. CDR3 DNA sequence: TGTGCCTGGAGCCGCCAGGGGATCCACGAGCAGTACTTC.

V usage is TRBV27 and J usage is TRBJ1-2; possibly TRBD1 for D (6 bases). The length of the CDR3 is 13 residues. The V gene lost 2 bases and the J gene lost 8 bases, with 12 bases spanning the gap. Germline loops: CDR1 MNHEY, CDR2 SMNVEV (reference sequence). The CDR3 here is CASSLGGAWGYTF. DNA for the CDR3: TGTGCCAGCAGTTTAGGGGGCGCCTGGGGCTACACCTTC.

The chain employs TRBV9 and TRBJ1-1; D uncertain. Germline V gene data show CDR1 as SGDLS and CDR2 as YYNGEE. The CDR3 covers 14 residues. V was shortened by 4 bases and J by 7 bases, with 17 bases between the two germline ends. CDR3 in amino acids: CASSFQMEGVEAFF. Here the CDR3 DNA reads TGTGCCAGCAGCTTTCAAATGGAGGGAGTTGAAGCTTTCTTT.

CDR3 in amino acids: CASRRDRAYEQYF. CDR3 in DNA: TGTGCCAGCAGACGGGACAGGGCCTACGAGCAGTACTTC. The chain recombines TRBV2 with TRBJ2-7, with 9 bases fitting TRBD1. Germline CDR1 reads SNHLY; CDR2 reads FYNNEI. Trimming removed 6 bases from V and 2 bases from J; junction bases left unmatched: 2. The CDR3 runs to 13 residues.